This section outlines one T cell receptor beta chain sequence together with its context. The record originates from a study of post-analysis software for immune sequencing data. Unique molecular identifiers tagged the TCR beta cDNA libraries. It was from roughly 1.1 to 9.2 million T cells that around 500,000 cDNA molecules came. TCRdb independently ran MiXCR on the PCR reads; one entry per CDR3 protein. The table lists fewer than 850,000 distinct CDR3 sequences, 35% to 55% of them singletons. This sequence was found in a girl between 10 and 17 years old with multiple sclerosis. Material: blood.

CDR3 residues: CSARDVGQGDNEQFF. CDR3 coding DNA: TGCAGTGCTAGAGATGTGGGACAGGGAGACAATGAGCAGTTCTTC. The chain joins TRBV20-1 to TRBJ2-1; 9 bases agree with TRBD1. The germline CDR1 and CDR2 sequences are DFQATT and SNEGSKA (reference sequence). Germline trimming cut 0 bases from V and 5 bases from J; bases unmatched to any gene: 5. The CDR3 spans 15 residues.